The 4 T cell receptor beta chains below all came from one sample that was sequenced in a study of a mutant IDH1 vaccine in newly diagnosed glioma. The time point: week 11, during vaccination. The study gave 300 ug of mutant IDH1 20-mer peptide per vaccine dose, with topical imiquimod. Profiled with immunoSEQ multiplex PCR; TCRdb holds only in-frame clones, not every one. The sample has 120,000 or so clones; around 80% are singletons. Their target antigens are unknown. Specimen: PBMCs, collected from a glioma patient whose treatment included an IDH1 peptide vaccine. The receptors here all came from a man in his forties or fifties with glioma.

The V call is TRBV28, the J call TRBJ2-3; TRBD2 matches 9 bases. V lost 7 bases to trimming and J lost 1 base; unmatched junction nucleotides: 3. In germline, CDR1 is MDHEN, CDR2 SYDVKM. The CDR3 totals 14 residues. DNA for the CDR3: TGTGCCAGCACCGAGCGGGAGGGCACAGATACGCAGTATTTT. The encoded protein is CASTEREGTDTQYF.

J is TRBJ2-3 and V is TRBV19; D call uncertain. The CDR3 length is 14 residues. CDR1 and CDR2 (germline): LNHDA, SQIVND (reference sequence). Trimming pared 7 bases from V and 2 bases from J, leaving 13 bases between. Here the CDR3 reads CASTTGLYTDTQYF. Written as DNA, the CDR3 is TGTGCCAGTACCACCGGGCTTTACACAGATACGCAGTATTTT.

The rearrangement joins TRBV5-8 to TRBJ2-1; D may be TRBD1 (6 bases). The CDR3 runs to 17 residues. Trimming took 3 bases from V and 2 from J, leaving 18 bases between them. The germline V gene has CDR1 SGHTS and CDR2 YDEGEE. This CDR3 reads CASSWGQGQVTYNEQFF. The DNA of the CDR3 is TGTGCCAGCAGCTGGGGGCAGGGGCAGGTTACCTACAATGAGCAGTTCTTC.

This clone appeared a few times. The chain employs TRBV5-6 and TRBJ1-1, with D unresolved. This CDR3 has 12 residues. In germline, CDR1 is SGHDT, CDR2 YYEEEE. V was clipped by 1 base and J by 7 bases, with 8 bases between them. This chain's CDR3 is CASSLSDGEAFF. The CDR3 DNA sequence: TGTGCCAGCAGCTTGTCTGACGGTGAAGCTTTCTTT.